A single sample gave rise to the 24 T cell receptor beta chains below, sequenced in a study of regulatory T cells in long-lasting Graves disease. CDR3 regions were amplified by Arm-PCR using iRepertoire HTBI primers to build TCR beta libraries. TCRdb fed the multiplex PCR reads into MiXCR, producing one record per CDR3 protein. The sample carries 350,000 to 500,000 distinct CDR3 sequences, roughly 15% recorded once. The time point denotes: newly diagnosed GD, antithyroid drugs for less than 3 months. The TCR library was made from RNA that had been extracted from PBMCs in TRIzol. These records were also assigned to another study, of T cells in Graves' hyperthyroidism and ophthalmopathy.

Source: peripheral blood mononuclear cells (PBMCs), taken at new diagnosis, from a patient treated with antithyroid drugs. Receptors were obtained from a woman in her twenties or thirties with Graves disease.

This clonotype was recorded a few times. V is TRBV7-3 and J is TRBJ2-5, with 8 bases aligning to TRBD2. CDR1 and CDR2 from the germline V gene are SGHTA and FQGTGA. V dropped 5 bases and J dropped 4; count of bases not matched to a gene: 9. The CDR3 loop spans 15 amino acids. The CDR3 protein is CASSNGLASRETQYF. DNA of the CDR3: TGTGCCAGCAGCAACGGACTAGCTTCGAGAGAGACCCAGTACTTC. Using reference TRBV7-3 and TRBJ2-5 for the parts outside the CDR3, the full variable domain is GAGVSQTPSNKVTEKGKYVELRCDPISGHTALYWYRQSLGQGPEFLIYFQGTGAADDSGLPNDRFFAVRPEGSVSTLKIQRTERGDSAVYLCASSNGLASRETQYFGPGTRLLVL.

This clonotype was counted many times. The J gene is TRBJ1-5, the V gene TRBV6-2 or TRBV6-3; no reliable D call. The V gene's germline CDR1 is MNHEY and CDR2 SVGEGT. V was shortened by 8 bases and J by 7 bases, with 12 bases between the two germline ends. CDR3 length: 12 amino acids. CDR3 sequence reads: CASGIGGQPQHF. DNA of the CDR3: TGTGCCAGCGGCATTGGTGGGCAGCCCCAGCATTTT.

This clonotype was found many times. The chain couples TRBV2 to TRBJ2-3, with TRBD1 matching 8 bases. The CDR3 has 12 residues. Germline V gene sequence: CDR1 SNHLY, CDR2 FYNNEI. CDR3 DNA sequence: TGTGCACTGGACAGGGGCACAGATACGCAGTATTTT. The encoded protein is CALDRGTDTQYF.

This clonotype came up many times. The chain joins TRBV20-1 to TRBJ1-5, with D uncertain. CDR3 length equals 14 residues. V lost 0 bases and J 6 bases, leaving 12 bases between the germline ends. The germline V gene has CDR1 DFQATT and CDR2 SNEGSKA (reference sequence). CDR3 DNA: TGCAGTGCTAGAGATCATACCCGGAGTCAGCCCCAGCATTTT. Translating gives CSARDHTRSQPQHF.

The V gene is TRBV7-2, the J gene TRBJ2-1; 7 bases line up with TRBD2. Germline CDR1 and CDR2: SGHTA and FQGNSA. V was clipped by 1 base and J by 5 bases; unmatched bases: 8. CDR3 size: 16 residues. The CDR3: CASSLVGGSLHNEQFF. Here the CDR3 DNA reads TGTGCCAGCAGCTTAGTGGGCGGGAGCTTGCACAATGAGCAGTTCTTC.

This clonotype came up a few times. The chain employs TRBV29-1 and TRBJ2-5; D call uncertain. CDR3 length equals 14 residues. V was trimmed by 0 bases and J by 2 bases, leaving 10 bases between them. Per germline, CDR1 SQVTM and CDR2 ANQGSEA. DNA for the CDR3: TGCAGCGTTGAAGATGGTCCCGGGCAAGAGACCCAGTACTTC. It yields the protein CSVEDGPGQETQYF.

The CDR3 sequence is CASSGKNGDTQYF. In nucleotides, the CDR3 is TGTGCCAGCAGTGGAAAGAACGGAGATACGCAGTATTTT. This chain links TRBV27 with TRBJ2-3, with unresolved D. Germline CDR1 MNHEY, CDR2 SMNVEV (reference sequence). CDR3 length: 13 residues. Trimming shortened V by 5 bases and J by 5 bases, and 11 bases separated the two germline ends.

The V call is TRBV20-1, the J call TRBJ2-7; 8 nucleotides align to TRBD2. CDR1 and CDR2 from the germline V gene are DFQATT and SNEGSKA (reference sequence). There are 16 residues in the CDR3. Trimming removed 0 bases from V and 1 base from J; junction bases left unmatched: 8. DNA of the CDR3: TGCAGTGCTAGAGATGAGGGGCTAGCGGGTTCCTACGAGCAGTACTTC. This codes for CSARDEGLAGSYEQYF.

This clonotype was seen many times. J is TRBJ1-1 and V is TRBV5-1; no definite D call. CDR1 is SGHRS and CDR2 is YFSETQ in the germline V gene. The CDR3 contains 13 residues. V lost 5 bases and J 1 base, leaving 9 bases between the germline ends. The DNA of the CDR3 is TGCGCCAGCAGTGTCCCGACGAACACTGAAGCTTTCTTT. It yields the protein CASSVPTNTEAFF.

This clonotype was counted at least ten times. V and J are TRBV13 and TRBJ2-7; the match to TRBD2 covers 11 bases. Per germline, CDR1 PRHDT and CDR2 FYEKMQ (reference sequence). This CDR3 comprises 17 residues. The V segment lost 0 bases and the J segment 1 base; nucleotides outside the gene matches: 5. The CDR3, as DNA: TGTGCCAGCAGCTTAGGACTAGCGGGAGTTACTTCCTACGAGCAGTACTTC. This gives the protein CASSLGLAGVTSYEQYF.

Ten or more counts support this clonotype. The rearrangement joins TRBV12-3 or TRBV12-4 to TRBJ1-1; D unclear. The CDR3 consists of 14 residues. V lost 3 bases to trimming and J lost 3 bases, with 11 bases between them. For the CDR3, the DNA is TGTGCCAGCAGTTTGCCCGGGATTCACACTGAAGCTTTCTTT. This gives the protein CASSLPGIHTEAFF.

This clonotype came up many times. The rearrangement uses TRBV28 and TRBJ1-4, with 7 positions matching TRBD1. Germline loops: CDR1 MDHEN, CDR2 SYDVKM. There are 14 residues in the CDR3. Losses at the gene ends were 5 bases for V and 8 bases for J; bases not matched to a gene: 8. CDR3 amino acids: CASSKTGFDEKLFF. The CDR3 DNA reads TGTGCCAGCAGTAAGACAGGGTTTGACGAAAAACTGTTTTTT.

In its sample, this clonotype was seen many times. This chain connects TRBV3-1 to TRBJ1-6; the D is unclear. This CDR3 region has 12 residues. The V end lost 0 bases, the J end lost 17 bases, and 11 bases lay between the germline ends. CDR1 and CDR2 (germline): LGHDT, YNNKEL (reference sequence). CDR3 region: CASSQELDRVHF. The CDR3 DNA reads as TGTGCCAGCAGCCAAGAGTTAGACCGAGTCCACTTT.

There are many counts of this clonotype. V is TRBV4-3 and J is TRBJ2-3; the D gene could be TRBD1 or TRBD2 (5 bases each). CDR1 is LGHNA, CDR2 YSLEER, per germline. Trimming took 2 bases from V and 5 from J, leaving 14 bases between them. The CDR3 sequence is 15 residues long. CDR3 residues: CASSQYGDRVDTQYF. The CDR3 nucleotides are TGCGCCAGCAGCCAATACGGGGACCGGGTAGATACGCAGTATTTT.

The sample holds a few counts of this clonotype. The genes are TRBV5-4 and TRBJ2-3; TRBD2 aligns across 12 bases. Germline CDR1 is SGHNT and CDR2 is YYREEE (reference sequence). CDR3 length: 18 residues. Trimming at V came to 4 bases and at J to 0 bases, leaving 9 bases not matched to a gene. This CDR3 is CASSPGASGRVSTDTQYF. CDR3 coding DNA: TGTGCCAGCAGCCCTGGTGCTAGCGGGAGGGTGAGCACAGATACGCAGTATTTT.

In the case of this clonotype: Being one base from a much bigger clone, this may be a read error. The V and J genes are TRBV14 and TRBJ2-7, with a tentative D call TRBD2 (6 bases). The CDR3 has 12 residues. Germline V gives CDR1 SGHDN, CDR2 FVKESK. Between the trimmed V and J ends, which lost 3 bases and 9 bases, there was a span of 12 bases. The CDR3 region is CASSQGGRGQYF. In nucleotides, the CDR3 is TGTGCCAGCAGCCAGGGAGGCCGGGGGCAGTACTTC. Drawing the rest from reference TRBV14 and TRBJ2-7, the complete variable domain is EAGVTQFPSHSVIEKGQTVTLRCDPISGHDNLYWYRRVMGKEIKFLLHFVKESKQDESGMPNNRFLAERTGGTYSTLKVQPAELEDSGVYFCASSQGGRGQYFGPGTRLTVT.

This clonotype was counted at least ten times. V is TRBV5-6 and J is TRBJ1-2; D is ambiguous. CDR3 size: 13 residues. The germline CDR1 and CDR2 sequences are SGHDT and YYEEEE. Trimming stripped 2 bases from V and 8 bases from J, with 13 bases between. As DNA, the CDR3 is TGTGCCAGCAGCTTTGCCCGGCGTTCGGGCTACACCTTC. Its protein is CASSFARRSGYTF.

At least ten counts were recorded for this clonotype. This chain links TRBV11-2 with TRBJ1-2; D gene unclear. The CDR3 runs 13 residues. V was pared by 1 base and J by 7 bases, with 10 bases between. Per germline, CDR1 SGHAT and CDR2 FQNNGV. The CDR3 reads CASSLALGLGYTF. The DNA of the CDR3 is TGTGCCAGCAGCTTAGCTTTAGGACTTGGCTACACCTTC. The variable domain in full, completed from reference TRBV11-2 and TRBJ1-2, reads EAGVAQSPRYKIIEKRQSVAFWCNPISGHATLYWYQQILGQGPKLLIQFQNNGVVDDSQLPKDRFSAERLKGVDSTLKIQPAKLEDSAVYLCASSLALGLGYTFGSGTRLTVV.

This clonotype was picked up many times. The chain couples TRBV12-3 or TRBV12-4 to TRBJ1-1; 7 nucleotides match TRBD1. With 2 bases clipped from V and 5 bases from J, the junction kept 8 bases outside the gene matches. This CDR3 comprises 15 residues. The CDR3 DNA reads as TGTGCCAGCAGTTTATGGGAGGGGGCGGGTACTGAAGCTTTCTTT. It encodes CASSLWEGAGTEAFF.

To note about this clonotype: A read error is likely here: a far larger clone is one base away. The CDR3 protein is CAISYSQTSGRYQETQYF. The CDR3 DNA is TGTGCCATCAGTTACAGCCAGACTAGCGGGAGGTACCAAGAGACCCAGTACTTC. The rearrangement joins TRBV10-3 to TRBJ2-5; 13 bases align to TRBD2. V lost 5 bases to trimming and J lost 0 bases; unmatched junction nucleotides: 9. Germline lookup yields CDR1 ENHRY and CDR2 SYGVKD. CDR3 size: 18 residues.

This clonotype has ten or more counts. This chain's CDR3 is CASSQDSIRGLVNEQFF. In DNA form, the CDR3 reads TGTGCCAGCAGCCAAGATTCCATCAGGGGGCTGGTGAATGAGCAGTTCTTC. This chain uses TRBV4-2 with TRBJ2-1; TRBD1 matches at 8 bases. Germline V gene lookup returns CDR1 LGHNA and CDR2 YNFKEQ. V lost 0 bases and J lost 7; bases outside the gene matches: 11. The CDR3 has 17 residues.

This clonotype was recorded only once. The chain joins TRBV20-1 to TRBJ1-5; D remains ambiguous. This CDR3 spans 13 amino acids. Germline V gene data show CDR1 as DFQATT and CDR2 as SNEGSKA (reference sequence). V was shortened by 3 bases and J by 3 bases, with 9 bases between the two germline ends. In nucleotides, the CDR3 is TGCAGTGCTAGTATCAGTTTCAATCAGCCCCAGCATTTT. Protein sequence: CSASISFNQPQHF.

This clonotype was picked up one time. A much larger clone is a single base away; this may be a read error. The chain joins TRBV6-1 to TRBJ2-1; TRBD2 matches at 14 bases. This CDR3 spans 19 amino acids. The germline CDR1 and CDR2 sequences are MNHNS and SASEGT. The DNA of the CDR3 is TGTGCCAGCACCGCGACAGTCCGACTAGCGGGAGGGTCCTACAATGCGCAGTTCTTC. Protein: CASTATVRLAGGSYNAQFF.

This clonotype occurred a few times. The chain uses TRBV24-1 and TRBJ1-5; 8 bases align to TRBD1. V dropped 5 bases and J dropped 4; count of bases not matched to a gene: 6. CDR3 length: 15 residues. The germline CDR1 and CDR2 sequences are KGHDR and SFDVKD. The CDR3 DNA is TGTGCCACCAGTGGGCGGGACAGGACGAATCAGCCCCAGCATTTT. Translation: CATSGRDRTNQPQHF.